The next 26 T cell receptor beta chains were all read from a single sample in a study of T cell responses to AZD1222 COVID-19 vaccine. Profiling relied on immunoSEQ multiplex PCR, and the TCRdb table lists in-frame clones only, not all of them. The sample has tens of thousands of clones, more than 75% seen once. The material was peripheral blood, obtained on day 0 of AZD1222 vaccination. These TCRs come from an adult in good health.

The CDR3 DNA follows: TGTGCCAGTGACCTCCAGGTTCTCGGAAATCAGCCCCAGCATTTT. Its protein product is CASDLQVLGNQPQHF. The genes are TRBV19 and TRBJ1-5, with unresolved D. Trimming left V 8 bases short and J 4 bases short, with 18 bases between. This CDR3 region has 15 residues. Germline CDR1 and CDR2: LNHDA and SQIVND (reference sequence).

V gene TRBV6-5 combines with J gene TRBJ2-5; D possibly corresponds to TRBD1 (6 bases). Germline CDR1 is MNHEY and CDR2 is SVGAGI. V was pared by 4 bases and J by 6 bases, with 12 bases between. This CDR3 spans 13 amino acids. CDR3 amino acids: CASSLDRWKTQYF. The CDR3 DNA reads TGTGCCAGCAGTTTAGACAGGTGGAAGACCCAGTACTTC.

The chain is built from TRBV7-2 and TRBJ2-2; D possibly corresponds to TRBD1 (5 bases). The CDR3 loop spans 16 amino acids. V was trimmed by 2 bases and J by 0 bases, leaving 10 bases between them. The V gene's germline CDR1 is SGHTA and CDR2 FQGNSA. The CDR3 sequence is CASSLPGRANTGELFF. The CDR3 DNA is TGTGCCAGCAGCTTACCCGGCAGGGCGAACACCGGGGAGCTGTTTTTT.

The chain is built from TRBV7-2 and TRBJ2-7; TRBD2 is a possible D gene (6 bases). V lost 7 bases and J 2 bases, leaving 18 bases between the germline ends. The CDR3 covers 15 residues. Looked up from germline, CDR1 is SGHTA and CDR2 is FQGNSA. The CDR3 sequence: CASNRMGTGAYEQYF. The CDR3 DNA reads TGTGCCAGCAACAGAATGGGGACTGGCGCCTACGAGCAGTACTTC.

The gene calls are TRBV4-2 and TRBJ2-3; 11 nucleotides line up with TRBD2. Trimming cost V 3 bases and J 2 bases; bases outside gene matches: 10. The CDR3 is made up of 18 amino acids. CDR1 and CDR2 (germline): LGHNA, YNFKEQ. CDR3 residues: CASSQAPGLAEDTDTQYF. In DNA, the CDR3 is TGTGCCAGCAGCCAGGCCCCGGGACTAGCGGAGGACACAGATACGCAGTATTTT.

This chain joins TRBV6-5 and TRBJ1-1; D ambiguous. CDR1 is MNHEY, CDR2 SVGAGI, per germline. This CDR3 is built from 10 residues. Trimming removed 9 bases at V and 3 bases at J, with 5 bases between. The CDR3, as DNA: TGTGCCAGGTCATACACTGAAGCTTTCTTT. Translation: CARSYTEAFF.

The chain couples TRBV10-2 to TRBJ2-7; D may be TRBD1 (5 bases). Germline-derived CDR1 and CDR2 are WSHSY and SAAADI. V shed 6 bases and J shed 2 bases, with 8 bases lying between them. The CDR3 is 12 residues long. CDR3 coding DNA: TGCGCCAGCAGGACACAGGCCTACGAGCAGTACTTC. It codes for CASRTQAYEQYF.

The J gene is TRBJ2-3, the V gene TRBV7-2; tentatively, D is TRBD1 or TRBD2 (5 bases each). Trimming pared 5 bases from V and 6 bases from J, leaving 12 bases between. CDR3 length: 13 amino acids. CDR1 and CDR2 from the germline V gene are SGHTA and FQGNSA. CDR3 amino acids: CASSRDQGDTQYF. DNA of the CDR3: TGTGCCAGCAGCCGGGACCAAGGGGATACGCAGTATTTT.

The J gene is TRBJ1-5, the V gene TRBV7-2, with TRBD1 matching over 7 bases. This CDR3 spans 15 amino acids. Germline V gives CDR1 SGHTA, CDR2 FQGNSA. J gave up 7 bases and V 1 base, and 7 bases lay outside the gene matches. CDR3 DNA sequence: TGTGCCAGCAGCTTAGTTGTAGGGGGCGCGCAGCCCCAGCATTTT. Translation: CASSLVVGGAQPQHF. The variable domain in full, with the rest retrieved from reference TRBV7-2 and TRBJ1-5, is GAGVSQSPSNKVTEKGKDVELRCDPISGHTALYWYRQSLGQGLEFLIYFQGNSAPDKSGLPSDRFSAERTGGSVSTLTIQRTQQEDSAVYLCASSLVVGGAQPQHFGDGTRLSIL.

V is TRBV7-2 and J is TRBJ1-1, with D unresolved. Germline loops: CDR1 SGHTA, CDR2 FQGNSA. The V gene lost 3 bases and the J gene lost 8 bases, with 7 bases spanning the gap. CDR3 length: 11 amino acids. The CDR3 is CASSFGQEAFF. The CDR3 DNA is TGTGCCAGCAGCTTTGGTCAGGAAGCTTTCTTT.

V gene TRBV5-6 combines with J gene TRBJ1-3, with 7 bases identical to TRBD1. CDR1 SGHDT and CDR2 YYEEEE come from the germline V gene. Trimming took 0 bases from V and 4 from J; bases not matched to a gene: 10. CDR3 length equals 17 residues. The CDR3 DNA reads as TGTGCCAGCAGCTTGGGACAGGGTCAAATCAGAGGAAACACCATATATTTT. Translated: CASSLGQGQIRGNTIYF.

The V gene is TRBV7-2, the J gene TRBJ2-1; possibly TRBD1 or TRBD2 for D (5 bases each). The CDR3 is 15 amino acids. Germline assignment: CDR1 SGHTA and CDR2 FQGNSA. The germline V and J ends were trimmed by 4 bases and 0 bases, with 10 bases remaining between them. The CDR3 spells CASSWGKPSYNEQFF. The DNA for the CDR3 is TGTGCCAGCAGCTGGGGGAAGCCCTCCTACAATGAGCAGTTCTTC.

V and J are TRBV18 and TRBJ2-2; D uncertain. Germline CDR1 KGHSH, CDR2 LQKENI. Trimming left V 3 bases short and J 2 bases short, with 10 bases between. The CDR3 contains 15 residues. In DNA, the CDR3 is TGTGCCAGCTCACCGTTCACTGACAACACCGGGGAGCTGTTTTTT. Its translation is CASSPFTDNTGELFF. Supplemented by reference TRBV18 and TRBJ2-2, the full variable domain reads NAGVMQNPRHLVRRRGQEARLRCSPMKGHSHVYWYRQLPEEGLKFMVYLQKENIIDESGMPKERFSAEFPKEGPSILRIQQVVRGDSAAYFCASSPFTDNTGELFFGEGSRLTVL.

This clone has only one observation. The DNA of the CDR3 is TGTGCCAGCAGCTCAGGGCCTCCTTACTACGAGCAGTACTTC. Translating it yields CASSSGPPYYEQYF. This chain connects TRBV11-2 to TRBJ2-7; possibly TRBD1 for D (5 bases). CDR1 is SGHAT and CDR2 is FQNNGV in the germline V gene. V lost 4 bases, J lost 3 bases, and 13 bases lay in between. The CDR3 is made up of 14 amino acids.

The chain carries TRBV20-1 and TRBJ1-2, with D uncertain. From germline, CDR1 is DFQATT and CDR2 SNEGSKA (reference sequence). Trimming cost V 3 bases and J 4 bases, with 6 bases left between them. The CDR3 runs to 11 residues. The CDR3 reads CSASAAYGYTF. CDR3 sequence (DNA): TGCAGTGCTAGCGCAGCCTATGGCTACACCTTC.

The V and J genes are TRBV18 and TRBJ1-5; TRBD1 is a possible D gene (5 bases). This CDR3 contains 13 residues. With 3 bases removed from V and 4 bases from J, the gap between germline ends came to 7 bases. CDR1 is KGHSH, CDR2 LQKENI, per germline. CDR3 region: CASSPNRNQPQHF. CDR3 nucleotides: TGTGCCAGCTCACCGAACAGGAATCAGCCCCAGCATTTT.

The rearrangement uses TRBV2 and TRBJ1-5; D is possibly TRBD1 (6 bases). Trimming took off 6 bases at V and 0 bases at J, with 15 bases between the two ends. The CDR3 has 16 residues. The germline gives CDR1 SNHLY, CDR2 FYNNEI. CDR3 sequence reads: CASRNRDLYSNQPQHF. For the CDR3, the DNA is TGTGCCAGCAGGAACAGGGATCTTTATAGCAATCAGCCCCAGCATTTT.

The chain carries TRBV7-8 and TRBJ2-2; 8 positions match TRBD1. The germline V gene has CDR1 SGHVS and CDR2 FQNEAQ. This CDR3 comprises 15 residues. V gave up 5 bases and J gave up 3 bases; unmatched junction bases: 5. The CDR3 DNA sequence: TGTGCCAGCAGCCGAGGACAGGGCTACACCGGGGAGCTGTTTTTT. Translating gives CASSRGQGYTGELFF.

CDR3 residues: CAPADVGGSPDTQYF. Here the CDR3 DNA reads TGTGCTCCCGCAGATGTGGGGGGGTCACCAGATACGCAGTATTTT. The rearrangement links TRBV30 to TRBJ2-3, with 7 bases aligning to TRBD2. The length of the CDR3 is 15 residues. Germline CDR1 is GTSNPN and CDR2 is SVGIG (reference sequence).

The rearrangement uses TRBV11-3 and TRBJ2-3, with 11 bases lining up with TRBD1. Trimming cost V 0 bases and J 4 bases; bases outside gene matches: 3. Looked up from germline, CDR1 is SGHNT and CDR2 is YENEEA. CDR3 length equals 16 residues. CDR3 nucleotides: TGTGCCAGCAGCTTAGAACCGGGACAGGGGGCAGATACGCAGTATTTT. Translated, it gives CASSLEPGQGADTQYF.

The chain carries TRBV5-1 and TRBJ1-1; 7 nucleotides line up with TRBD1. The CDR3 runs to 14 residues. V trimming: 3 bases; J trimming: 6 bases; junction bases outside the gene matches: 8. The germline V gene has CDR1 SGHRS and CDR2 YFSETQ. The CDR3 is CASSSFRQGAEAFF. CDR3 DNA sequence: TGCGCCAGCAGCTCCTTCCGACAGGGAGCTGAAGCTTTCTTT.

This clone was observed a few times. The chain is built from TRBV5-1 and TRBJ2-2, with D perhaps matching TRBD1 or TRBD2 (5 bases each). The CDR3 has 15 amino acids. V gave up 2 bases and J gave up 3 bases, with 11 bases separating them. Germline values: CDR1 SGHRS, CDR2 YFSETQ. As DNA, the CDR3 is TGCGCCAGCAGCTTCAGGGAGCTATACACCGGGGAGCTGTTTTTT. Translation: CASSFRELYTGELFF.

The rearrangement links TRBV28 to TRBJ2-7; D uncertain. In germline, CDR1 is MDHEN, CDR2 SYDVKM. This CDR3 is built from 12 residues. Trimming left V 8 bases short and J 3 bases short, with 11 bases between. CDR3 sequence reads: CASGRAYYEQYF. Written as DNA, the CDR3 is TGTGCCAGCGGCCGGGCCTACTACGAGCAGTACTTC. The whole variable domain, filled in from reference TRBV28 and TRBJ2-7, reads DVKVTQSSRYLVKRTGEKVFLECVQDMDHENMFWYRQDPGLGLRLIYFSYDVKMKEKGDIPEGYSVSREKKERFSLILESASTNQTSMYLCASGRAYYEQYFGPGTRLTVT.

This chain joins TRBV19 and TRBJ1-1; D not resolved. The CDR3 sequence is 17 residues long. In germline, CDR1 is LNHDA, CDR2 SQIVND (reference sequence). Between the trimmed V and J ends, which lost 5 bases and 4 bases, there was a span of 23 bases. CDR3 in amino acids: CASSPSRRVGVSTEAFF. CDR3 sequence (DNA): TGTGCCAGTAGTCCTTCTCGCCGGGTGGGTGTGAGCACTGAAGCTTTCTTT.

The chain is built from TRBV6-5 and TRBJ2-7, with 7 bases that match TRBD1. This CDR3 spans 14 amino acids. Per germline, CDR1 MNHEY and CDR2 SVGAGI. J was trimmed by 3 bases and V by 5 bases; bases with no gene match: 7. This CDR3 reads CASSLGQADYEQYF. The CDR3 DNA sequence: TGTGCCAGCAGTCTCGGACAGGCCGACTACGAGCAGTACTTC.

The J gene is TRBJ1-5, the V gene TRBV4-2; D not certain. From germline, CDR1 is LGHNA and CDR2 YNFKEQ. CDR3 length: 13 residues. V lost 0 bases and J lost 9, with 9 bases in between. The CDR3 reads CASSQDLARPQHF. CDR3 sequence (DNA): TGTGCCAGCAGCCAAGATCTTGCAAGGCCCCAGCATTTT.